The table lists the clone carrying this T cell receptor (beta chain) with a count of one. Its antigen is currently unknown. The record originates from a study of esophageal squamous cell carcinoma under preoperative chemotherapy. Study overall: Samples included peripheral blood T cells as well as tumor-infiltrating lymphocytes.

Study conclusions and caveats: After chemotherapy, TCR diversity rose significantly in peripheral T cells but not in tumor-infiltrating lymphocytes. Peripheral T cells migrating into the tumor appeared to partly supply post-treatment tumor-infiltrating lymphocytes. Paclitaxel-nedaplatin therapy caused immediate, substantial clonotype frequency changes.

The V gene lost 4 bases and the J gene lost 6 bases, with 16 bases spanning the gap. Germline V gene lookup returns CDR1 MNHNS and CDR2 SASEGT. The length of the CDR3 is 15 residues. TCRdb processed the PCR reads anew with MiXCR; each CDR3 protein has one entry. The sample lists around 9,000 distinct CDR3 sequences; roughly half were seen once. Documented time point: after preoperative PTX-NDP chemotherapy. The chain links TRBV6-1 to TRBJ2-1; D not resolved. The sample was acquired from a patient given preoperative chemotherapy. This clonotype originated in a human donor with esophageal squamous cell carcinoma. The donor label of this sample is uncertain. CDR3 bases: TGTGCCAGCAGTGCTTACGGTTCCCCCCTCAATGAGCAGTTCTTC. This sequence encodes CASSAYGSPLNEQFF.